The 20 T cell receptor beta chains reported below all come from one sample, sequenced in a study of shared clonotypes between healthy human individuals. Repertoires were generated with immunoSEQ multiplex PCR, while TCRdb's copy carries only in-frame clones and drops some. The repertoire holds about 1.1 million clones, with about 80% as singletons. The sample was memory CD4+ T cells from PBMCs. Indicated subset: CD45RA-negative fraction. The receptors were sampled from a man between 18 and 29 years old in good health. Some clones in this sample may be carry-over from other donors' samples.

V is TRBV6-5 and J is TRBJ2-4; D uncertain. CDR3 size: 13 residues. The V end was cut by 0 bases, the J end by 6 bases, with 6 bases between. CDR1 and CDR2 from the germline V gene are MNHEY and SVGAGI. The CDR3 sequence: CASSYSKGNIQYF. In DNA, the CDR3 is TGTGCCAGCAGTTACTCGAAAGGAAACATTCAGTACTTC.

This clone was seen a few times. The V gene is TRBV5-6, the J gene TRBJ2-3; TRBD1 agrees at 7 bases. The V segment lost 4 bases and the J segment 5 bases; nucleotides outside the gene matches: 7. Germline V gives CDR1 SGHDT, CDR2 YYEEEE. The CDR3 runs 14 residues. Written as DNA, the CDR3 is TGTGCCAGCAGCCTGACAGGGTTCAGAGATACGCAGTATTTT. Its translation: CASSLTGFRDTQYF.

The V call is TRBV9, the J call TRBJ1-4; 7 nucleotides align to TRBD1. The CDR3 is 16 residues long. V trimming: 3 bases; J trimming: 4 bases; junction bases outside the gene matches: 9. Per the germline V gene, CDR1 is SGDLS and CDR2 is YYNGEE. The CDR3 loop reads CASSAKPGGNNEKLFF. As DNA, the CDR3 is TGTGCCAGCAGCGCAAAACCAGGGGGTAATAATGAAAAACTGTTTTTT.

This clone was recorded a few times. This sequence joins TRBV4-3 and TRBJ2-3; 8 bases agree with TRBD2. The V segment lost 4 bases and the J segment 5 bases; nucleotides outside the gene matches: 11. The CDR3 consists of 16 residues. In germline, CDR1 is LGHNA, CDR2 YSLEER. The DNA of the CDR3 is TGCGCCAGCAGCCCACGGGGAGCGGGAGATATAGATACGCAGTATTTT. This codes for CASSPRGAGDIDTQYF.

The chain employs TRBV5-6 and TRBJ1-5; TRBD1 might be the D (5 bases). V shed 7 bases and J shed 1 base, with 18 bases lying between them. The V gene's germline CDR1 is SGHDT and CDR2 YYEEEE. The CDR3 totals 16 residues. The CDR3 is CASSREGSGSNQPQHF. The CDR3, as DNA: TGTGCCAGCTCACGTGAGGGGAGTGGAAGCAATCAGCCCCAGCATTTT.

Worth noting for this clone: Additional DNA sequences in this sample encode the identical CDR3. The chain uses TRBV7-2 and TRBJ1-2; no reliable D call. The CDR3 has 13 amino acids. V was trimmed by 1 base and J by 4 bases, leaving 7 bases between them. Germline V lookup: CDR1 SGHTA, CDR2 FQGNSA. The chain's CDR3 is CASSLGTAYGYTF. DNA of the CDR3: TGTGCCAGCAGCTTAGGGACTGCCTATGGCTACACCTTC.

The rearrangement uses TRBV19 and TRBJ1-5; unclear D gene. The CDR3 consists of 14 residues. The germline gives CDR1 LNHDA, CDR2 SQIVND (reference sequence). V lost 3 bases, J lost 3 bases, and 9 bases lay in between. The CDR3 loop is CASSIRQFNQPQHF. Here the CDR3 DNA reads TGTGCCAGTAGTATCCGGCAGTTCAATCAGCCCCAGCATTTT.

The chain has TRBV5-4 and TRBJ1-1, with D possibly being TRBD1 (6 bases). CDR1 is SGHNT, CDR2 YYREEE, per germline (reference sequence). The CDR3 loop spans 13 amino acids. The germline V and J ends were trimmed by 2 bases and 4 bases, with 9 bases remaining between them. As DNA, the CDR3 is TGTGCCAGCAGCTTCACAGGGTTCACTGAAGCTTTCTTT. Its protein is CASSFTGFTEAFF.

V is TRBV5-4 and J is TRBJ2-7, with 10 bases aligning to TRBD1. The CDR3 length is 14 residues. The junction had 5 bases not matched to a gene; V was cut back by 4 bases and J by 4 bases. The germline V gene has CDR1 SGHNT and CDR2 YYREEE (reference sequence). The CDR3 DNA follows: TGTGCCAGCAGCCCGGGACAGGGGTATTACGAGCAGTACTTC. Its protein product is CASSPGQGYYEQYF. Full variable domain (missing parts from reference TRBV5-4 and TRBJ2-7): ETGVTQSPTHLIKTRGQQVTLRCSSQSGHNTVSWYQQALGQGPQFIFQYYREEENGRGNFPPRFSGLQFPNYSSELNVNALELDDSALYLCASSPGQGYYEQYFGPGTRLTVT.

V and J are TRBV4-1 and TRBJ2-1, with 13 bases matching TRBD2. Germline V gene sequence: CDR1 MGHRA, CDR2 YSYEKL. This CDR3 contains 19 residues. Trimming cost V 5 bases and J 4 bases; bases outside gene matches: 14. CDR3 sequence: CASSALTSGRALGYNEQFF. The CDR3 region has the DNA TGCGCCAGCAGCGCTCTTACTAGCGGGAGGGCCCTCGGGTACAATGAGCAGTTCTTC.

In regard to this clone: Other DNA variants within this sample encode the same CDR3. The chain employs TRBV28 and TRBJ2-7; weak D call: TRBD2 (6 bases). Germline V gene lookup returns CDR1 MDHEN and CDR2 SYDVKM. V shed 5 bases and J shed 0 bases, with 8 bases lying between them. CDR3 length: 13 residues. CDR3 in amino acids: CASSPGLSYEQYF. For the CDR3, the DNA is TGTGCCAGCAGTCCGGGACTCTCCTACGAGCAGTACTTC.

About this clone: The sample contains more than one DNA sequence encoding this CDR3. The CDR3 here is CASSLEDTQYF. As DNA, the CDR3 is TGTGCCAGCAGCTTGGAGGATACGCAGTATTTT. The chain combines TRBV5-6 with TRBJ2-3; no definite D call. CDR3 length: 11 residues. Germline V gene data show CDR1 as SGHDT and CDR2 as YYEEEE. Between the trimmed V and J ends, which lost 0 bases and 6 bases, there was a span of 2 bases.

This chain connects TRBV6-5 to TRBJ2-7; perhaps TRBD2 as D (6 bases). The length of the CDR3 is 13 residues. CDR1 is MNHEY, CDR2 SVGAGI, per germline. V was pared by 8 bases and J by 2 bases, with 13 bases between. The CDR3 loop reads CASGDPGAYEQYF. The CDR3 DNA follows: TGTGCCAGCGGGGATCCGGGAGCCTACGAGCAGTACTTC.

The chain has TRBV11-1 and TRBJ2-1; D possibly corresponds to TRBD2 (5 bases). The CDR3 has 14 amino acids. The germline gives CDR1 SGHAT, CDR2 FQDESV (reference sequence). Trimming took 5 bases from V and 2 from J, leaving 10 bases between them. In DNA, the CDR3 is TGTGCCAGCAGCAGGGTTAGCGCCTACAATGAGCAGTTCTTC. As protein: CASSRVSAYNEQFF. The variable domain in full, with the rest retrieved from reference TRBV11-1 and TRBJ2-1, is EAEVAQSPRYKITEKSQAVAFWCDPISGHATLYWYRQILGQGPELLVQFQDESVVDDSQLPKDRFSAERLKGVDSTLKIQPAELGDSAMYLCASSRVSAYNEQFFGPGTRLTVL.

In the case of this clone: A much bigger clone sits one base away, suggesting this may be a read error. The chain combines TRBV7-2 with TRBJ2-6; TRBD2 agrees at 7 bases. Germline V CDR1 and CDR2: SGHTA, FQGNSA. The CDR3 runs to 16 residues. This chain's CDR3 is CASSQDLGSGANVLTF. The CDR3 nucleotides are TGTGCCAGCAGCCAAGATCTAGGGAGCGGGGCCAACGTCCTGACTTTT.

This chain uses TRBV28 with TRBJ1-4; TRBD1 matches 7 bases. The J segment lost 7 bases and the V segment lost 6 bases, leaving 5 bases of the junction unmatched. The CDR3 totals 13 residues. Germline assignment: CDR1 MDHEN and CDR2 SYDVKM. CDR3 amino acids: CASREPGGEKLFF. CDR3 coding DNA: TGTGCCAGCAGAGAACCAGGGGGTGAAAAACTGTTTTTT. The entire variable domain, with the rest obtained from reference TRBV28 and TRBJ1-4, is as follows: DVKVTQSSRYLVKRTGEKVFLECVQDMDHENMFWYRQDPGLGLRLIYFSYDVKMKEKGDIPEGYSVSREKKERFSLILESASTNQTSMYLCASREPGGEKLFFGSGTQLSVL.

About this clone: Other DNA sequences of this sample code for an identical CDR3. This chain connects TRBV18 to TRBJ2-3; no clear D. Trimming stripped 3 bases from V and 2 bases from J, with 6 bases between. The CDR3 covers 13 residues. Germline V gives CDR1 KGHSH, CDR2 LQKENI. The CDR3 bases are TGTGCCAGCTCACCTTCTTCCACAGATACGCAGTATTTT. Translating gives CASSPSSTDTQYF. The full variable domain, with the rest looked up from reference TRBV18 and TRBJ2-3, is NAGVMQNPRHLVRRRGQEARLRCSPMKGHSHVYWYRQLPEEGLKFMVYLQKENIIDESGMPKERFSAEFPKEGPSILRIQQVVRGDSAAYFCASSPSSTDTQYFGPGTRLTVL.

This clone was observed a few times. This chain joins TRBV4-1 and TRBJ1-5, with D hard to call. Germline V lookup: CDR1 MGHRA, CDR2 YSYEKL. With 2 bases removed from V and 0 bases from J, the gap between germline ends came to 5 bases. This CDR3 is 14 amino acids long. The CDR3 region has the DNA TGCGCCAGCAGCCAATTGAATAGCAATCAGCCCCAGCATTTT. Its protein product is CASSQLNSNQPQHF.

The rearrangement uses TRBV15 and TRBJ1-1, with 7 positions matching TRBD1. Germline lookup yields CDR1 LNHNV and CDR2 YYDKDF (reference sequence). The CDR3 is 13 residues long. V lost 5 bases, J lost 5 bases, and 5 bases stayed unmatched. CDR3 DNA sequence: TGTGCCACCAGCCCACGACAGGGTACTGAAGCTTTCTTT. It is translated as CATSPRQGTEAFF.

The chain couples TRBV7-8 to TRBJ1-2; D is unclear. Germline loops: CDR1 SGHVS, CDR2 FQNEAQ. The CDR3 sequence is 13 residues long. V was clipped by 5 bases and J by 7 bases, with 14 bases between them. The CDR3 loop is CASSLKTGGGYTF. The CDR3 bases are TGTGCCAGCAGCCTCAAGACTGGCGGTGGCTACACCTTC.